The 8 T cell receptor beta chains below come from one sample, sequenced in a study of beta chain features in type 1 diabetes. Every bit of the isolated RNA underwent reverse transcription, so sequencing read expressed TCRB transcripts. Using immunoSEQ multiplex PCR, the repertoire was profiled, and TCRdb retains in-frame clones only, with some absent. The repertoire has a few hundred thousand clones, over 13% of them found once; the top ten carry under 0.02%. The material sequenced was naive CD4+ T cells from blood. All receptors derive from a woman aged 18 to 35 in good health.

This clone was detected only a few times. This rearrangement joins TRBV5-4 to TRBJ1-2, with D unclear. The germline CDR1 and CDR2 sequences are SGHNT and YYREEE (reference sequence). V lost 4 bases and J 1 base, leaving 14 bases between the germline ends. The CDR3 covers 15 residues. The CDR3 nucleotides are TGTGCCAGCAGCCCGAGGGATTATGGTAACTATGGCTACACCTTC. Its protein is CASSPRDYGNYGYTF.

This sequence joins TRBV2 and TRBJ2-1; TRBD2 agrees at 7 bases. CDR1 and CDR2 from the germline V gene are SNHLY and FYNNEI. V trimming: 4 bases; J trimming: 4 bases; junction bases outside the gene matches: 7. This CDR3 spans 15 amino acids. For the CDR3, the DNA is TGTGCCAGCAGTGGGGCTAGCGGAAATTACAATGAGCAGTTCTTC. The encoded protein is CASSGASGNYNEQFF.

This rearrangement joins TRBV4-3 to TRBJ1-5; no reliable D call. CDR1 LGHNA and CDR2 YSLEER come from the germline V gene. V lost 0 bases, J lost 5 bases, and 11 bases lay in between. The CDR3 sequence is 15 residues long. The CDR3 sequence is CASSQDSQWHQPQHF. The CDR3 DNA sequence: TGCGCCAGCAGCCAAGATTCACAGTGGCATCAGCCCCAGCATTTT.

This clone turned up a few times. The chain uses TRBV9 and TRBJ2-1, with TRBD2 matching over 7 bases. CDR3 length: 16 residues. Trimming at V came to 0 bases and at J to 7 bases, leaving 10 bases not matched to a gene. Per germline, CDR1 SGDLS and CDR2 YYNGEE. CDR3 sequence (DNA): TGTGCCAGCAGCGTAGGGGGGGGGACTTACCGAAATGAGCAGTTCTTC. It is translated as CASSVGGGTYRNEQFF.

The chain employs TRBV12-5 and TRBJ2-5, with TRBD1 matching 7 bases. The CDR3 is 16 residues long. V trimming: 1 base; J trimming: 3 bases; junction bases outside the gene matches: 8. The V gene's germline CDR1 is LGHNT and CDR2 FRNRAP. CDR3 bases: TGTGCTAGTGGTTTGGGTAATTGGGACAGCAAAGAGACCCAGTACTTC. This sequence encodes CASGLGNWDSKETQYF.

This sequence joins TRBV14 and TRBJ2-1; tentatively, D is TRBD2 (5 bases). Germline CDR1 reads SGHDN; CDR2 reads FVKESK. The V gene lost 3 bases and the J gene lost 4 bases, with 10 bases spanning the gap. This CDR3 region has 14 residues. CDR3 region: CASSHGLPYNEQFF. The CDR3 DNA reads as TGTGCCAGCAGCCACGGACTCCCGTACAATGAGCAGTTCTTC. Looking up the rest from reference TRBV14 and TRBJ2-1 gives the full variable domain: EAGVTQFPSHSVIEKGQTVTLRCDPISGHDNLYWYRRVMGKEIKFLLHFVKESKQDESGMPNNRFLAERTGGTYSTLKVQPAELEDSGVYFCASSHGLPYNEQFFGPGTRLTVL.

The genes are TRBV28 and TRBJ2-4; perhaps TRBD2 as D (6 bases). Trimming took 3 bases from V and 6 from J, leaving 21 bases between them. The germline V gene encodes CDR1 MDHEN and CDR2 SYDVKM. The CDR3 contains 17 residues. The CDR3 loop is CASSFHDSLGGLNIQYF. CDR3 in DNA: TGTGCCAGCAGTTTCCACGACAGTCTGGGGGGTCTAAACATTCAGTACTTC.

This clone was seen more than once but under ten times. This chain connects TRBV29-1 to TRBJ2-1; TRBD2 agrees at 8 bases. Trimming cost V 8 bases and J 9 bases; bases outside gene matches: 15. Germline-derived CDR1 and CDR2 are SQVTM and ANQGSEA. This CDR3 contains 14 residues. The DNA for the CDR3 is TGCAGCACCCATCCCCATCTAGCGGGTACTGAGCAGTTCTTC. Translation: CSTHPHLAGTEQFF.